Sequencing of this TCR beta chain was carried out in a study of cytomegalovirus exposure and HLA in healthy donors. The study ran its PCR with 60 Vbeta and 13 Jbeta primers. TCRdb keeps only in-frame clones here, not all; method: immunoSEQ multiplex PCR. This sample yields over 150,000 clones, of which over 75% are seen a single time; around 0.21% belongs to the top ten. The CDR3 contains 14 residues. After removal of 5 bases from V and 5 bases from J, the junction contained 7 bases not matched to a gene. Germline loops: CDR1 LNHDA, CDR2 SQIVND (reference sequence). This receptor was taken from a girl less than two years old in good health and CMV-seronegative. The chain employs TRBV19 and TRBJ1-2, with 8 positions matching TRBD1. Sequencing was carried out using PBMCs. In DNA form, the CDR3 reads TGTGCCAGTAGTCCAGGGGGCTCGGTGTATGGCTACACCTTC. This gives the protein CASSPGGSVYGYTF. Using reference TRBV19 and TRBJ1-2 for the parts outside the CDR3, the full variable domain is DGGITQSPKYLFRKEGQNVTLSCEQNLNHDAMYWYRQDPGQGLRLIYYSQIVNDFQKGDIAEGYSVSREKKESFPLTVTSAQKNPTAFYLCASSPGGSVYGYTFGSGTRLTVV.